This is a list of T cell receptor beta chains from one sample in a study of T cells after yellow fever vaccination. A single record per CDR3 protein comes from TCRdb applying MiXCR to the 5' RACE reads. Counted here are hundreds of thousands of distinct CDR3 sequences, approximately 8% occurring once; the ten biggest clones make up 17%. The specimen was PBMCs, collected approximately 47 days after the first yellow fever vaccination. The receptors were sampled from a man younger than 35 who received the YFV17D yellow fever vaccine. Each CDR3 is given with its conserved first and last residue. Fields, in order: J gene, D gene, clone size, V gene, CDR3 protein, CDR3 DNA. The D gene is left open where the match is weak. Clone size is shown for a subset of rows, as once, few, many or a class of expanded clone.

>TRBJ2-3|TRBD2|.|TRBV5-1
CASSLGGLAGVTDTQYF
TGCGCCAGCAGCTTGGGGGGACTAGCGGGGGTCACAGATACGCAGTATTTT
>TRBJ1-1|TRBD1|.|TRBV7-8
CASSLSGGYTEAFF
TGTGCCAGCAGCTTATCAGGGGGCTACACTGAAGCTTTCTTT
>TRBJ1-1|.|many|TRBV7-3
CASSNQGNTEAFF
TGTGCCAGCAGCAACCAGGGAAACACTGAAGCTTTCTTT
>TRBJ2-1|TRBD2|.|TRBV7-2
CASSLAAGGLYNEQFF
TGTGCCAGCAGCTTAGCGGCGGGGGGGCTGTACAATGAGCAGTTCTTC
>TRBJ1-4|.|once|TRBV20-1
CSASDSRTNEKLFF
TGCAGTGCTAGCGATTCTCGGACTAATGAAAAACTGTTTTTT
>TRBJ2-3|.|few|TRBV6-1
CAAREYSTDTQYF
TGTGCCGCCCGGGAGTATAGCACAGATACGCAGTATTTT
>TRBJ1-1|.|few|TRBV12-3/TRBV12-4
CASSLTGGSPTEAFF
TGTGCCAGCAGTTTAACGGGGGGGTCCCCCACTGAAGCTTTCTTT
>TRBJ2-5|TRBD2|few|TRBV7-9
CASSSWTSGEETQYF
TGTGCCAGCAGCTCCTGGACTAGCGGAGAAGAGACCCAGTACTTC
>TRBJ1-2|.|few|TRBV7-6
CASSLDGGTGYGYTF
TGTGCCAGCAGCTTAGATGGGGGCACTGGCTATGGCTACACCTTC
>TRBJ2-1|.|few|TRBV20-1
CSARRIGRLVNEQFF
TGCAGTGCTAGGAGGATAGGCAGGCTAGTGAATGAGCAGTTCTTC
>TRBJ2-7|.|.|TRBV7-9
CASATAGFSYEQYF
TGTGCCAGCGCAACGGCAGGGTTCTCCTACGAGCAGTACTTC
>TRBJ1-5|TRBD1|few|TRBV29-1
CSVRETGEQPQHF
TGCAGCGTTCGAGAGACAGGGGAGCAGCCCCAGCATTTT
>TRBJ1-3|.|few|TRBV13
CASSFGGTIYF
TGTGCCAGCAGCTTTGGGGGCACCATATATTTT
>TRBJ2-1|TRBD2|.|TRBV20-1
CSATPLAGGRIEQFF
TGCAGTGCTACCCCTCTAGCGGGGGGGCGTATTGAGCAGTTCTTC
>TRBJ1-2|.|.|TRBV12-3/TRBV12-4
CASSYAPQGYGYTF
TGTGCCAGCAGTTACGCACCTCAGGGATATGGCTACACCTTC
>TRBJ2-1|TRBD2|few|TRBV3-1
CASSQTGLVEQFF
TGTGCCAGCAGCCAGACGGGACTAGTGGAGCAGTTCTTC
>TRBJ2-3|.|.|TRBV5-1
CASSLVSPDTQYF
TGCGCCAGCAGCTTGGTGTCGCCAGATACGCAGTATTTT
>TRBJ2-3|.|.|TRBV5-1
CASLLEGSDTQYF
TGCGCCTCTTTATTAGAGGGCAGCGATACGCAGTATTTT
>TRBJ2-1|.|few|TRBV15
CATGAGAASYNEQFF
TGTGCCACCGGGGCAGGGGCGGCCTCCTACAATGAGCAGTTCTTC
>TRBJ2-7|.|.|TRBV7-7
CASRTTRTGTYEQYF
TGTGCCAGCAGGACCACCAGGACGGGAACCTACGAGCAGTACTTC
>TRBJ2-5|.|few|TRBV19
CAKSGTTKTQYF
TGTGCCAAATCCGGGACCACGAAGACCCAGTACTTC
>TRBJ1-6|.|.|TRBV5-6
CASSSEGGYNSPLHF
TGTGCCAGCAGTTCCGAGGGGGGGTATAATTCACCCCTCCACTTT
>TRBJ2-1|TRBD2|.|TRBV4-3
CASSQRGLAEVHSEQFF
TGCGCCAGCAGCCAACGGGGACTAGCGGAGGTCCACAGTGAGCAGTTCTTC
>TRBJ2-7|TRBD1|few|TRBV4-2
CASSQDPGQQAYEQYF
TGTGCCAGCAGCCAAGACCCGGGACAGCAAGCGTACGAGCAGTACTTC
>TRBJ1-6|.|many|TRBV7-2
CASSGTRNNSPLHF
TGTGCCAGCAGTGGGACACGTAATAATTCACCCCTCCACTTT
>TRBJ2-1|.|.|TRBV24-1
CAGPAERKDNEQFF
TGTGCTGGCCCGGCGGAGAGGAAAGACAATGAGCAGTTCTTC
>TRBJ2-7|TRBD1|.|TRBV7-3
CASSIGTGKHYEQYF
TGTGCCAGCAGCATCGGGACAGGCAAACACTACGAGCAGTACTTC
>TRBJ2-2|.|.|TRBV10-3
CAISDKRPGELFF
TGTGCCATCAGTGACAAGAGGCCCGGGGAGCTGTTTTTT